This TCR beta chain was identified during a study of vaccination and CD4 T cells after COVID-19. Overall study: Post-vaccination samples were procured at a median of approximately 72 days following dose two (range 14 to 241). A CEFX pool, an HIV-1 Nef pool, or no peptide went to control cultures. General study results and limits: There were relatively few convalescent patients studied, and there were no early post-infection timepoints.

Indicated treatment: approximately nine-day PBMC culture with coronavirus spike peptide pools or control peptides (ViraFEST assay). With regard to this clonotype: The target antigen is unknown.

Once obtained from cultured CD4+ T cells, the DNA was sequenced using the Oncomine TCR Beta short-read assay. MiXCR was run by TCRdb on the PCR reads, yielding one entry per CDR3 protein. The sample has roughly 14,000 distinct CDR3 sequences, roughly two thirds seen once; the top ten hold roughly 21%. The TCR originated in a human donor who had recovered from COVID-19. Material: CD4+ T cells from blood, cultured in vitro.

The CDR3 loop is CASSTTGNSPLHF. DNA for the CDR3: TGTGCCAGCAGCACCACAGGGAATTCACCCCTCCACTTT. The chain carries TRBV7-2 and TRBJ1-6; tentative D call: TRBD1 (6 bases). This CDR3 has 13 residues. Looked up from germline, CDR1 is SGHTA and CDR2 is FQGNSA. V was clipped by 5 bases and J by 7 bases, with 9 bases between them.